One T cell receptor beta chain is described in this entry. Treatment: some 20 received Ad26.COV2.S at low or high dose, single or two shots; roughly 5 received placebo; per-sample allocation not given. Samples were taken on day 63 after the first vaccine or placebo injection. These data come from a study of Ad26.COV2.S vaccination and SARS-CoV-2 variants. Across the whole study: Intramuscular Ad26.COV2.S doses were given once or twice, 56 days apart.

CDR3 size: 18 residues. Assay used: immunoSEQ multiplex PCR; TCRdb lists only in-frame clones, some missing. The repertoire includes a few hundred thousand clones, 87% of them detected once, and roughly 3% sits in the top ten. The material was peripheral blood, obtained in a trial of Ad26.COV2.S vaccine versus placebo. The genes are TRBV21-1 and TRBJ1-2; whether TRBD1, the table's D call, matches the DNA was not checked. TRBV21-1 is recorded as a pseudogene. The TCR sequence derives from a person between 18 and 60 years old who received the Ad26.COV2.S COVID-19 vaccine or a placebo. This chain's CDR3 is CASSKRKRRGGNSYGYTF. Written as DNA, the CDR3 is TGTGCTAGCAGCAAACGAAAACGCCGAGGGGGTAATTCCTATGGCTACACCTTC.